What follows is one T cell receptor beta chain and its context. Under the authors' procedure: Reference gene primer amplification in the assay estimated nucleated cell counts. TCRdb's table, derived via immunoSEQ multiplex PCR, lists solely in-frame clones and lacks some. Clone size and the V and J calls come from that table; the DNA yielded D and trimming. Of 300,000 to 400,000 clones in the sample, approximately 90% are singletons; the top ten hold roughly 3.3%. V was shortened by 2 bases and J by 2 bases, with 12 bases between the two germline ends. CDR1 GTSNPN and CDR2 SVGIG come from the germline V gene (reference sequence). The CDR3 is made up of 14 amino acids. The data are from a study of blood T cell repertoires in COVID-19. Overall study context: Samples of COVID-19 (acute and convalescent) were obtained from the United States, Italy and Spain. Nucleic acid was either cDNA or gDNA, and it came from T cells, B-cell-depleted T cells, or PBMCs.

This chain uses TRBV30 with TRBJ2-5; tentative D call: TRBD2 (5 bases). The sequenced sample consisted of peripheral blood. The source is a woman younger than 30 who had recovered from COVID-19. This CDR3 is CAWSTGRIQETQYF. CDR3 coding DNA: TGTGCCTGGAGTACGGGAAGAATTCAAGAGACCCAGTACTTC.